This TCR beta chain appears in the sequencing data of a study of OX40 agonist ivuxolimab in advanced cancers. V was pared by 5 bases and J by 5 bases, with 10 bases between. The CDR3 has 12 residues. Germline loops: CDR1 MNHEY, CDR2 SMNVEV (reference sequence). Here immunoSEQ multiplex PCR was the method, and the copy in TCRdb shows in-frame clones only, minus some. The sample lists fewer than 30,000 clones; under 85% were seen once. This TCR was sampled from an adult with an advanced solid tumor such as melanoma, head and neck, liver or kidney cancer. The V and J genes are TRBV27 and TRBJ2-7, with unresolved D. Sequenced material: CD4+ or CD8+ T cells sorted from blood, taken in a trial of the OX40 agonist ivuxolimab. The CDR3 nucleotides are TGTGCCAGCAGTAGAGGTGGGGACGAGCAGTACTTC. It translates to CASSRGGDEQYF.